The TCR beta chain described here comes from a study of T cell repertoires in cytomegalovirus infection. Background on the study: Selection of CMV epitopes for the study included recently identified HLA-C-restricted and well-studied HLA-B-restricted ones. CMV infection together with matching HLA type was indicated by public TCR beta signatures.

This CDR3 is 15 amino acids long. The germline CDR1 and CDR2 sequences are LGHDT and YNNKEL (reference sequence). V lost 1 base, J lost 2 bases, and 5 bases stayed unmatched. Worth noting for this clonotype: The antigen remains undetermined.

MiXCR was run by TCRdb on the reads, yielding one entry per CDR3 protein. The data show about 830,000 distinct CDR3 sequences, approximately 30% seen once. Study-wide results and caveats: Predominance within the ex vivo response was attributable to HLA-C-restricted CMV-specific TCR beta clonotypes.

The sequence came from a human donor in good health (CMV status not recorded). Some clones in this sample may be carry-over from other donors' samples. The chain recombines TRBV3-1 with TRBJ2-7; 7 positions match TRBD1. Specimen: cultured CD8+ T cells from PBMCs, collected from culture after CMV antigen stimulation. DNA for the CDR3: TGTGCCAGCAGCCAAGGCCCAGGGGGTGCCTACGAGCAGTACTTC. It translates to CASSQGPGGAYEQYF.